The next 9 T cell receptor beta chains were all read from a single sample in a study of breast tumors, draining lymph nodes, adjacent tissues. TCRdb itself ran the multiplex PCR reads through MiXCR, one entry per CDR3 protein. The sample lists about 31,000 distinct CDR3 sequences; about 63% were seen once. The sequencing input was breast tumor tissue. Receptors originate from a female donor with breast cancer. Some clones in this sample may be carry-over from other donors' samples.

A few counts support this clonotype. No conserved phenylalanine or tryptophan ends this CDR3, so it is likely a read error. J is TRBJ1-6 and V is TRBV9; D unresolved. CDR1 and CDR2 from the germline V gene are SGDLS and YYNGEE. The CDR3 is 9 residues long. Trimming removed 1 base at V and 16 bases at J, with 3 bases between. CDR3 amino acids: CASSVRLHT. The DNA for the CDR3 is TGTGCCAGCAGCGTACGACTCCACACA.

This clonotype was found many times. The rearrangement uses TRBV7-9 and TRBJ1-3; the D is unclear. Trimming took off 0 bases at V and 4 bases at J, with 10 bases between the two ends. Per the germline V gene, CDR1 is SEHNR and CDR2 is FQNEAQ (reference sequence). This CDR3 contains 15 residues. The CDR3 DNA reads as TGTGCCAGCAGCTTAGCGCGGACGTCCGGAAACACCATATATTTT. This encodes CASSLARTSGNTIYF.

This clonotype was detected only a few times. The chain joins TRBV5-1 to TRBJ2-7; 10 nucleotides align to TRBD1. This CDR3 is built from 14 residues. The germline CDR1 and CDR2 sequences are SGHRS and YFSETQ. Trimming took 0 bases from V and 5 from J; bases not matched to a gene: 2. The CDR3 here is CASSLGQGADEQYF. CDR3 nucleotides: TGCGCCAGCAGCTTGGGACAGGGGGCGGACGAGCAGTACTTC.

By share, this clonotype counts as medium-sized (0.01 to 0.1%). V gene TRBV19 combines with J gene TRBJ1-2; D remains unclear. The germline V gene has CDR1 LNHDA and CDR2 SQIVND (reference sequence). This CDR3 is built from 12 residues. V lost 8 bases and J lost 2, with 9 bases in between. CDR3 DNA: TGTGCCAGTGTTATAGGGAACTATGGCTACACCTTC. It translates to CASVIGNYGYTF.

The rearrangement links TRBV11-3 to TRBJ1-6; possible D gene TRBD1, 6 bases. The CDR3 length is 14 residues. Germline-derived CDR1 and CDR2 are SGHNT and YENEEA. Between the trimmed V and J ends, which lost 8 bases and 3 bases, there was a span of 11 bases. CDR3 in DNA: TGTGCCAGCGTAAGGGGGGGCTATAATTCACCCCTCCACTTT. Encoded protein: CASVRGGYNSPLHF.

V is TRBV9 and J is TRBJ2-5, with TRBD1 identical over 7 bases. V dropped 0 bases and J dropped 2; count of bases not matched to a gene: 7. From germline, CDR1 is SGDLS and CDR2 YYNGEE. The CDR3 sequence is 16 residues long. In DNA form, the CDR3 reads TGTGCCAGCAGCGTAGGAGGGTGGGGACAGCAAGAGACCCAGTACTTC. This sequence encodes CASSVGGWGQQETQYF.

This clonotype is labeled as medium-sized. The chain uses TRBV2 and TRBJ1-3, with D possibly matching TRBD1 (6 bases). The CDR3 totals 15 residues. The V end was cut by 6 bases, the J end by 0 bases, with 12 bases between. The germline CDR1 and CDR2 sequences are SNHLY and FYNNEI. As DNA, the CDR3 is TGTGCCAGCAGAACGATACAGGGCTCTGGAAACACCATATATTTT. It codes for CASRTIQGSGNTIYF.

This clonotype has ten or more counts. The chain employs TRBV6-5 and TRBJ1-1, with a possible D match to TRBD1 (6 bases). Germline V gives CDR1 MNHEY, CDR2 SVGAGI. This CDR3 is 13 amino acids long. The germline V and J ends were trimmed by 4 bases and 11 bases, with 17 bases remaining between them. The CDR3 DNA is TGTGCCAGCAGTTTAAACAGGGACGCGGAGGCTTTCTTT. This encodes CASSLNRDAEAFF.

Comments on this clonotype: The junction and the germline gene differ at one end; a read error may be behind it. DNA of the CDR3: TGTGCCAGTAGTATGGGCAGCCCGAACACCGGGGAGCTGCTTTTT. This codes for CASSMGSPNTGELLF. The chain uses TRBV19 and TRBJ2-2, with D tentatively TRBD2 (5 bases). The CDR3 is made up of 15 amino acids. From germline, CDR1 is LNHDA and CDR2 SQIVND (reference sequence).